The T cell receptor (beta chain) described here comes from a study of shared clonotypes between healthy human individuals. Sequencing was performed with immunoSEQ multiplex PCR; in TCRdb, only in-frame clones are kept and a portion is missing. Of a few million clones in the sample, roughly 90% were seen once. This clone was detected once. V lost 4 bases and J lost 0, with 14 bases in between. CDR1 and CDR2 from the germline V gene are SGHNT and YYREEE (reference sequence). The CDR3 covers 16 residues. Sequenced input: naive CD4+ T cells from PBMCs. The subset denotes: CD45RA+ positively selected. The chain has TRBV5-4 and TRBJ2-1; D is ambiguous. The clonotype originates from a young man in good health. Some clones in this sample may be carry-over from other donors' samples. CDR3 residues: CASSPAVPFSYNEQFF. The CDR3 DNA follows: TGTGCCAGCAGCCCTGCGGTTCCATTCTCCTACAATGAGCAGTTCTTC.